A selection of T cell receptor beta chains follows, all from one sample in a study of T cells of healthy individuals. TCRdb processed the 5' RACE reads anew with MiXCR; each CDR3 protein has one entry. The sample has about 96,000 distinct CDR3 sequences; approximately 15% are singletons. These receptors originate from a human donor in good health. Each CDR3 is given without its conserved first and last residue. Each record gives: CDR3 protein, V gene.

ASSPITPFSRD	TRBV21-1
ASSPQGLGNTIY	TRBV4-3
ATSLSGSGAYEQY	TRBV15
ASRSRTIGITGELF	TRBV28
ATSGGGTGYYEQY	TRBV15
ASSKSSTDTQY	TRBV11-2
ASSVTSNTQY	TRBV6-1
ASSLPAGSSTGELF	TRBV28
ASSSTADTQY	TRBV12-5
ASPSQGSVNTEAF	TRBV28
SVLTGLNQPQH	TRBV29-1
ASSYSVSSLTSTDTQY	TRBV6-5
ASSLSFNYGYT	TRBV28
ASSPRTSQETQY	TRBV18
ASSFGGVNTEAF	TRBV12-3/TRBV12-4
ASSLTGSPYEQY	TRBV7-9
ASSQDGGDTQY	TRBV4-2
SARDREYEQF	TRBV20-1
ASSESQASGREKLF	TRBV25-1
ASSLATSGGAGEQF	TRBV12-3/TRBV12-4
ASSLRLKGTDTQY	TRBV4-2
ASSLSGPGTETYEQY	TRBV7-2
ASTNSGRAYEQY	TRBV12-3/TRBV12-4
SATPSDTQY	TRBV20-1
ASSGRGDTEQY	TRBV27
ARARVNEQF	TRBV2
ASSPRPHDHEQF	TRBV28
ASSQDNDWRGNIQY	TRBV14
ASGRVEAF	TRBV28
ASSLTFFQETQY	TRBV7-2
ASSYTNSYEQY	TRBV6-5
SARDDRGNEQF	TRBV20-1
ASFLDAGAGNEQY	TRBV5-1
ASSQDGMEGETQY	TRBV4-1
SALGGQGTALQF	TRBV20-1
ASSLGATTGELF	TRBV7-9